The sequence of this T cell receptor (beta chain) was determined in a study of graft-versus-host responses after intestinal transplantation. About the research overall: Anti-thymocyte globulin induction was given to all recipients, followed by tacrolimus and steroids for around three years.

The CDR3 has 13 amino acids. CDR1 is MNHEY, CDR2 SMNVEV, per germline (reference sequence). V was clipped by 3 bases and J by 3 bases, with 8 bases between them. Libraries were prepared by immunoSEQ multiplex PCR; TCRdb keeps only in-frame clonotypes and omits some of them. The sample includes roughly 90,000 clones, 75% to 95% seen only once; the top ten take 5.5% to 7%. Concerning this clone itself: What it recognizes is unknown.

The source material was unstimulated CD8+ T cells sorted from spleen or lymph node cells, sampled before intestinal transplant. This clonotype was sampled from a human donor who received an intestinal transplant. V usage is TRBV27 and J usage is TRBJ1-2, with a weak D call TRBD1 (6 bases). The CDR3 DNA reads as TGTGCCAGCAGTTTGGGGGGCTACTATGGCTACACCTTC. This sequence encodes CASSLGGYYGYTF.